This T cell receptor beta chain was identified during a study of shared clonotypes between healthy human individuals. Germline CDR1 is SNHLY and CDR2 is FYNNEI. The CDR3 is 12 residues long. Trimming removed 11 bases from V and 2 bases from J, with 7 bases in between. Libraries were prepared by immunoSEQ multiplex PCR; TCRdb keeps only in-frame clonotypes and omits some of them. This sample has about 1 million clones, with about 80% found just once. The source material was memory CD4+ T cells sorted from blood. Subset given: CD45RA-negative fraction. The J gene is TRBJ2-6, the V gene TRBV2; D assignment may be TRBD1 or TRBD2 (5 bases each). This TCR was recovered from a man between 18 and 29 years old in good health. The DNA for the CDR3 is TGTGCCCTGGGGGCTGGGGCCAACGTCCTGACTTTC. The encoded protein is CALGAGANVLTF.